The entry below gives a single T cell receptor (beta chain) sequence along with its context. There is no known antigen for this receptor. No base qualities exist here, and no much larger clone lies one base off it. The sequencer listed for this sample is Illumina HiSeq 1500. TCRdb reanalyzed the raw reads on its own, using fastp at Q25 for trimming and MiXCR for clone calling, and kept in-frame beta chains. For every CDR3 protein sequence, its rows merge into one entry that carries the most common genes and DNA. The sample table records 370,000 or so distinct CDR3 sequences; roughly a third of these occur just once. The ten biggest clones cover approximately 13% of the sample. This record belongs to a study of T cell repertoires in cytomegalovirus infection (dated by TCRdb to the late 2010s). For the study in its entirety: Recently identified HLA-C-restricted CMV epitopes, whose presentation resists viral immunomodulation, were targeted by peptide stimulations together with well-studied HLA-B-restricted epitopes. Donor HLA type was relevant to the analysis, because carriage of CMV infection together with the matching HLA type was indicated by public TCR beta signatures.

The treatment or condition tag for this specimen amounts to: in vitro stimulation with specific CMV peptide epitopes to enrich CMV-specific T cells. Here is what the overall study found, with its caveats: The ex vivo response was dominated by HLA-C-restricted CMV-specific TCR beta clonotypes, and the single most frequent clonotype in two of eight donors was supplied by these HLA-C-restricted clonotypes. Cumulative frequency of public TCR beta family members discriminated carriers of CMV infection plus the relevant HLA type in this cohort and an independent approximately 350-donor cohort.

The germline V gene specifies MNHEY as CDR1 and SVGEGT as CDR2. The CDR3 numbers 14 residues from cysteine through phenylalanine. CDR3 DNA only is kept here, 42 bases in frame from base 1. Trimming removed 7 bases from V and 5 bases from J; the gene matches leave 7 bases unexplained. The rearranged segments are TRBV6-2 or TRBV6-3 and TRBJ2-1; a stretch of 8 junction bases matches TRBD2. The TCR comes from a human donor in good health (CMV status not recorded). Some clones in this sample may be carry-over from other donors' samples. Sequenced here: cultured PBMCs, sampled from culture after CMV antigen stimulation. The nucleotide sequence is given as TGTGCCAGCACGCGGGGGGATCAGAACAATGAGCAGTTCTTC. Its translation is CASTRGDQNNEQFF.